The clone carrying this T cell receptor (beta chain) has more than one count but fewer than ten. The target antigen is unknown. This sample was included in a study of CD8+ T cells in alopecia areata. General study findings and limits: Clonality was higher in lesional than normal scalp, especially in alopecia totalis/universalis.

Trimming took 3 bases from V and 8 from J, leaving 14 bases between them. The CDR3 sequence is 13 residues long. The germline CDR1 and CDR2 sequences are SQVTM and ANQGSEA. RNA, once extracted, was reverse transcribed into cDNA for use as the sequencing template. Generated by immunoSEQ multiplex PCR, the TCRdb table keeps only in-frame clones and is missing some. Of more than 110,000 clones in the sample, about three fifths are singletons; the top ten hold 6.4%. The rearrangement joins TRBV29-1 to TRBJ2-1, with D unclear. The TCR originated in a human donor with alopecia areata. Sample: CD4+ T cells sorted from blood, taken at week 0. For the CDR3, the DNA is TGCAGCGTTGACGTCTCCAGTAGCTATGAGCAGTTCTTC. Protein: CSVDVSSSYEQFF.